The source of this TCR beta chain is a study of identical twins. CDR1 and CDR2 from the germline V gene are SGHKS and YYEKEE (reference sequence). The CDR3 extends over 15 amino acids. Trimming removed 5 bases at V and 3 bases at J, with 17 bases between. General study findings and limits: Models came in too low on out-of-frame TCR alpha sharing in monozygotic twins. Carriage of fewer insertions was seen in abundant cord blood beta clonotypes, whereas memory repertoires showed none.

About this clonotype: The antigen remains unidentified.

One entry per CDR3 protein, called by TCRdb with MiXCR from the 5' RACE reads. This repertoire shows roughly 1,500,000 distinct CDR3 sequences, about 32% found once; its top ten account for around 0.3%. The chain recombines TRBV5-5 with TRBJ1-1, with D tentatively TRBD1 (5 bases). The TCR was taken from a newborn girl in good health. Material: cord blood. CDR3 bases: TGTGCCAGCAGGGAGGAGGGATGGGGGTACACTGAAGCTTTCTTT. It is translated as CASREEGWGYTEAFF. Together with reference TRBV5-5 and TRBJ1-1, the CDR3 gives the full variable domain: DAGVTQSPTHLIKTRGQQVTLRCSPISGHKSVSWYQQVLGQGPQFIFQYYEKEERGRGNFPDRFSARQFPNYSSELNVNALLLGDSALYLCASREEGWGYTEAFFGQGTRLTVV.